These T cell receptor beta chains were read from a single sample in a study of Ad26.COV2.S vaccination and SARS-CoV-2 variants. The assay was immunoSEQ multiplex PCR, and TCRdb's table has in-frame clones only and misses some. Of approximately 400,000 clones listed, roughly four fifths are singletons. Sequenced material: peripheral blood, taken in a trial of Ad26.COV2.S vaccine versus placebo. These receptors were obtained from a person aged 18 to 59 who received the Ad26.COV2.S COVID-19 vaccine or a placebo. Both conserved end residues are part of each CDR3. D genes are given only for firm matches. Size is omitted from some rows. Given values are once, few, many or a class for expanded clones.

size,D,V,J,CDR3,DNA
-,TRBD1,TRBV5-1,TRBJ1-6,CASSWGTGIGSPLHF,TGCGCCAGCAGCTGGGGGACAGGGATCGGATCACCCCTCCACTTT
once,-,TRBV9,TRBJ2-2,CASSVEAGELFF,TGTGCCAGCAGCGTAGAGGCCGGGGAGCTGTTTTTT
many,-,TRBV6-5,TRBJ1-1,CASSSIQGAEAFF,TGTGCCAGCAGTAGTATCCAAGGGGCTGAAGCTTTCTTT
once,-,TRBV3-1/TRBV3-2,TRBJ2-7,CASSQGTGSHYEQYF,TGTGCCAGCAGCCAAGGCACCGGGAGCCACTACGAGCAGTACTTC
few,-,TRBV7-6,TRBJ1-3,CASSSSAGLSGNTIYF,TGTGCCAGCAGCTCCTCAGCGGGACTTTCGGGAAACACCATATATTTT
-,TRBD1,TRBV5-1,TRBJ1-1,CASSWTGGVGSTEAFF,TGCGCCAGCAGCTGGACAGGGGGCGTGGGTAGCACTGAAGCTTTCTTT
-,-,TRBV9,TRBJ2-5,CASSVDRTQETQYF,TGTGCCAGCAGCGTAGATCGGACCCAAGAGACCCAGTACTTC
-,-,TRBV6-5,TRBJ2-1,CASSYVGDNEQFF,TGTGCCAGCAGTTACGTAGGGGATAATGAGCAGTTCTTC
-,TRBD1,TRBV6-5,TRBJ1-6,CASSNQGAASPLHF,TGTGCCAGCAGCAACCAGGGGGCCGCTTCACCCCTCCACTTT
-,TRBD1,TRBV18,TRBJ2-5,CASSPPGTGQETQYF,TGTGCCAGCTCACCACCCGGGACAGGGCAAGAGACCCAGTACTTC
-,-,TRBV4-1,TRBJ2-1,CASSQGTRSYNEQFF,TGCGCCAGCAGCCAAGGAACTAGATCCTACAATGAGCAGTTCTTC
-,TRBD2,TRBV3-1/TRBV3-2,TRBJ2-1,CASSPNLAGPDEQFF,TGTGCCAGCAGCCCTAACCTAGCGGGACCGGATGAGCAGTTCTTC
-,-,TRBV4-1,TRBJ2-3,CASSQDIRGTGTQYF,TGCGCCAGCAGCCAAGATATTCGGGGAACAGGTACGCAGTATTTT
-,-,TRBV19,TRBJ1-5,CASSIPLSNQPQHF,TGTGCCAGTAGTATTCCCCTTAGCAATCAGCCCCAGCATTTT
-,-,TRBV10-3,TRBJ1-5,CAISGGSSNQPQHF,TGTGCCATCAGTGGGGGAAGCTCCAATCAGCCCCAGCATTTT
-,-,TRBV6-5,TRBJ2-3,CASSYSDTQYF,TGTGCCAGCAGTTACTCGGATACGCAGTATTTT
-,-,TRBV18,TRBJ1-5,CASSISRDQPQHF,TGTGCCAGCTCTATTTCAAGGGATCAGCCCCAGCATTTT